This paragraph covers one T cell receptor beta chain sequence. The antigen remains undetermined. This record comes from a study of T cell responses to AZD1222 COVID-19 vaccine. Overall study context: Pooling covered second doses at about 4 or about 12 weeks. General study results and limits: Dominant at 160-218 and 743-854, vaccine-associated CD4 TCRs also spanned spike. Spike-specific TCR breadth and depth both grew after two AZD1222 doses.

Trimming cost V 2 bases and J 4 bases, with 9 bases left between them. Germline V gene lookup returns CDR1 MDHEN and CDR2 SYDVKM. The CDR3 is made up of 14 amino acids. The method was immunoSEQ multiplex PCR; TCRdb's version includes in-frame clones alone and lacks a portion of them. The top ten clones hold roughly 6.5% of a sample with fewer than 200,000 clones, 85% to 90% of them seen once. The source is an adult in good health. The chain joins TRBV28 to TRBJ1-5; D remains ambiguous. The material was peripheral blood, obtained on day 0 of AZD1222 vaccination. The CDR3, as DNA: TGTGCCAGCAGTTTAGATCGGATTAATCAGCCCCAGCATTTT. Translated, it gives CASSLDRINQPQHF.